This TCR beta chain was captured in a study of regulatory T cells in long-lasting Graves disease. CDR3 regions were amplified by Arm-PCR using iRepertoire HTBI primers to build TCR beta libraries. TCRdb analysed the multiplex PCR reads with MiXCR anew, one entry per CDR3 protein. The sample yields about 420,000 distinct CDR3 sequences, 16% seen once. Study-wide points: Patients with persistent disease showed a bias toward TRBV28, TRBJ1-2 and TRBJ2-5.

Time point meaning: newly diagnosed GD, antithyroid drugs for less than 3 months. Researchers made the TCR library from RNA that was extracted from PBMCs. The source of the patients was an endocrinology department in Xi'an, China. Germline CDR1 and CDR2: SGHRS and YFSETQ. This CDR3 region has 12 residues. Notes on this clonotype: No antigen is known for it. The junction shows a germline mismatch at one end, possibly a read error.

These same data were also listed under a study on T cells in Graves' hyperthyroidism and ophthalmopathy. From that study: The HTBI primer set drove a first-round RT-PCR of the TCR CDR3. Most expanded thyroid clonotypes above 0.001 also appeared in blood.

The sequence came from a woman aged 18-29 years with Graves disease. The sample in question was peripheral blood mononuclear cells (PBMCs), obtained at new diagnosis, from a patient treated with antithyroid drugs. The J gene is TRBJ2-3, the V gene TRBV5-1; TRBD1 is a possible D gene (5 bases). The CDR3 bases are TGTGCCAGCAGCCCCCAGGGTTTTGAGCAGTCCTTC. This codes for CASSPQGFEQSF.